What follows is one TCR beta chain and its context. What it recognizes is unknown. These data belong to a study of cytomegalovirus exposure and HLA in healthy donors. General study points: The classifier reportedly diagnosed cytomegalovirus status with high sensitivity and specificity. Most sequenced TCRs were rare (though some public TCRs occurred in many donors).

Primers for the PCR totalled 60 Vbeta and 13 Jbeta. Only in-frame clones appear in the TCRdb table, and some are missing; sequencing was by immunoSEQ multiplex PCR. The data contain about 130,000 clones, around four fifths of them singletons. CDR3 length: 15 amino acids. Germline trimming cut 6 bases from V and 5 bases from J; bases unmatched to any gene: 7. In germline, CDR1 is SNHLY, CDR2 FYNNEI. The TCR originated in a man aged 18 to 30 in good health and CMV-seropositive. V is TRBV2 and J is TRBJ1-4, with 9 positions matching TRBD1. The sample comprised PBMCs. The chain's CDR3 is CASRSTGGGNEKLFF. The CDR3 DNA reads as TGTGCCAGCAGATCCACAGGGGGCGGGAATGAAAAACTGTTTTTT.